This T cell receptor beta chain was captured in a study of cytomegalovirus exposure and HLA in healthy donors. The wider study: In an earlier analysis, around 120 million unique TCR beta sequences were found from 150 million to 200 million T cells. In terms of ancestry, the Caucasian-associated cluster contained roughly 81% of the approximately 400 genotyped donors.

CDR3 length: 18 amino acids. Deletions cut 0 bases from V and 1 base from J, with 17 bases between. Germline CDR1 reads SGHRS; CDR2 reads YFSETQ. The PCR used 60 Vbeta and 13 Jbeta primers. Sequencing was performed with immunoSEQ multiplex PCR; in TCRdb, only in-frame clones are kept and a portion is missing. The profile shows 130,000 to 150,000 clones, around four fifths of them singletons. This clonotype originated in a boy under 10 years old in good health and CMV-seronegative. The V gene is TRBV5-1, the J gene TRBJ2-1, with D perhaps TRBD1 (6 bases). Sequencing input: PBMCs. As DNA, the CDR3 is TGCGCCAGCAGCTTGGCCGCGACAGGCCACGTATCCTACAATGAGCAGTTCTTC. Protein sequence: CASSLAATGHVSYNEQFF.